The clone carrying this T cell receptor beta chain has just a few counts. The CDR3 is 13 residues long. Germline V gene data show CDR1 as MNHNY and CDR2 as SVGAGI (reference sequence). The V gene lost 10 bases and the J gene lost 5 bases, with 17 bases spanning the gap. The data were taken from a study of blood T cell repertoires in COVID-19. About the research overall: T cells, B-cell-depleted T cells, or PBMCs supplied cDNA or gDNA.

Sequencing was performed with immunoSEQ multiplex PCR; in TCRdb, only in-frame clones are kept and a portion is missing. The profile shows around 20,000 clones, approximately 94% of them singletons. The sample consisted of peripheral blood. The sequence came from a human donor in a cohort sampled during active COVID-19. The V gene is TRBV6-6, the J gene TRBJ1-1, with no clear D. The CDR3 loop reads CAIQTNSGTEAFF. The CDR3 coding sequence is TGTGCCATCCAAACCAATTCGGGAACTGAAGCTTTCTTT.